This T cell receptor beta chain originates from a study of T cells in localized non-small cell lung cancer. Assay used: immunoSEQ multiplex PCR; TCRdb lists only in-frame clones, some missing. The table has over 25,000 clones, roughly 87% seen once. Findings and caveats of the study: Sequencing involved a lone tumor region, leaving heterogeneity possible. Uninvolved adjacent lung showed the highest T cell clonality, exceeding tumor. Adjacent lung had a median roughly 58 of the 100 largest tumor clones.

This CDR3 is built from 15 residues. Germline assignment: CDR1 MNHNY and CDR2 SVGAGI (reference sequence). With regard to this clone: What it binds is unknown.

The sequences come from peripheral blood, collected before any cancer treatment. The chain couples TRBV6-6 to TRBJ2-5; 10 positions match TRBD2. The DNA matches TRBJ2-7 better at its end, which makes the J call doubtful. The TCR comes from a woman aged 40 to 75 with stage I lung adenocarcinoma. The CDR3 DNA sequence: TGTGCCAGCAGTGACCCCGCTAGCGGGGGCTACGAGCAGTACTTC. Translated, it gives CASSDPASGGYEQYF.